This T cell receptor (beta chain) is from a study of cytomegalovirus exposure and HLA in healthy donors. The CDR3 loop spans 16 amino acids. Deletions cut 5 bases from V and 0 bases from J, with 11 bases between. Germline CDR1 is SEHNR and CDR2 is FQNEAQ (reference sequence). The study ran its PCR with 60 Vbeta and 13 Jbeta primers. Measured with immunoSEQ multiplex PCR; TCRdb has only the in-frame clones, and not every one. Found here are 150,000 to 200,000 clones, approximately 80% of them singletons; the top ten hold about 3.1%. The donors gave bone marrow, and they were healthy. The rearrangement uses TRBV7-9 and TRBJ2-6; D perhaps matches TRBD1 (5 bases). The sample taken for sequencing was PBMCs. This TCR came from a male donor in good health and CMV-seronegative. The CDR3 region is CASSTDRYSGANVLTF. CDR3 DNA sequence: TGTGCCAGCAGCACTGACAGATACTCTGGGGCCAACGTCCTGACTTTC.